This T cell receptor (beta chain) was obtained from a study of T cell changes during pregnancy in multiple sclerosis. TCRdb's table, derived via immunoSEQ multiplex PCR, lists solely in-frame clones and lacks some. The table has around 59,000 clones, 92% seen once. V gave up 11 bases and J gave up 4 bases; unmatched junction bases: 5. Germline lookup yields CDR1 PRHDT and CDR2 FYEKMQ (reference sequence). The CDR3 has 12 residues. The chain employs TRBV13 and TRBJ2-7; 10 bases agree with TRBD1. This specimen consisted of peripheral blood, obtained in the first trimester of pregnancy. The receptor was isolated from a female donor with multiple sclerosis, enrolled in a pregnancy study. The CDR3 DNA sequence: TGTGCCGAGGGACAGGGGACTTACGAGCAGTACTTC. Amino acid sequence: CAEGQGTYEQYF.